This is a list of T cell receptor beta chains from one sample in a study of neurological immune-mediated disorders. Each CDR3 protein gets one entry after TCRdb re-called the 5' RACE reads with MiXCR. The data show tens of thousands of distinct CDR3 sequences, 9.5% to 15% seen once. The source material was PBMCs. Receptors originate from an older woman with HTLV-1-associated myelopathy (HAM/TSP). The CDR3 runs from the conserved cysteine through the conserved F or W. D genes are given only for firm matches. Clone size is shown for a subset of rows, as once, few, many or a class of expanded clone.

size | J | V | D | DNA | CDR3
many | TRBJ2-2 | TRBV9 | TRBD1 | TGTGCCAGCAGCGAGTTGACAGGGGCCGGGGAGCTGTTTTTT | CASSELTGAGELFF
many | TRBJ1-1 | TRBV10-2 | . | TGCGCCAGCAGTCCGTCGGTCGAAGCTTTCTTT | CASSPSVEAFF
many | TRBJ2-3 | TRBV5-1 | TRBD1 | TGCGCCAGCAGCTTGCCCGAGACAGGGGTAGATACGCAGTATTTT | CASSLPETGVDTQYF
many | TRBJ1-2 | TRBV28 | . | TGTGCCAGCAGTTTATATCAGGGAGGCTATGGCTACACCTTC | CASSLYQGGYGYTF
. | TRBJ2-6 | TRBV29-1 | . | TGCAGCGTTGATGCGTCCTCTGGGTCCAACGTCCTTACTTTC | CSVDASSGSNVLTF
many | TRBJ2-3 | TRBV5-1 | . | TGCGCCAGCAGCTTGGCCTCACAGACAGATACGCAGTATTTT | CASSLASQTDTQYF
many | TRBJ1-1 | TRBV12-3/TRBV12-4 | . | TGTGCCAGCATCCCACCGGGGTGGACTGAAGCTTTCTTT | CASIPPGWTEAFF
many | TRBJ2-1 | TRBV29-1 | . | TGCAGCGTTGAAGAGGGGTCCTACAATGAGCAGTTCTTC | CSVEEGSYNEQFF
few | TRBJ2-3 | TRBV10-2 | . | TGCGCCAGCAGTGAGCAGCGTCCCCTACGGGGAGATACGCAGTATTTT | CASSEQRPLRGDTQYF
many | TRBJ1-2 | TRBV10-2 | TRBD1 | TGCGCCAGCAGTGAACCGGGGACAGGGGCTAACTATGGCTACACCTTC | CASSEPGTGANYGYTF
many | TRBJ1-2 | TRBV27 | TRBD1 | TGTGCCAGCAGTTTGAGGACGGACAGGGAGCAAAACTATGGCTACACCTTC | CASSLRTDREQNYGYTF
. | TRBJ2-1 | TRBV5-1 | TRBD2 | TGCGCCAGCAGCTTGGAAGGACTAGCGGGAGGTAGGAATGAGCAGTTCTTC | CASSLEGLAGGRNEQFF
many | TRBJ2-1 | TRBV12-3/TRBV12-4 | . | TGTGCCAGCAGTTCCCCCGGTGAGCAGTTCTTC | CASSSPGEQFF
. | TRBJ2-2 | TRBV5-1 | . | TGCGCCAGCAGCTTGGGACAGTGGCTCCCCACCTGGGAGCTGTTTTTT | CASSLGQWLPTWELFF
medium-sized | TRBJ2-7 | TRBV5-6 | . | TGTGCCAGCAGCTTGGGACAGAGGCTGTACGAGCAGTACTTC | CASSLGQRLYEQYF
many | TRBJ2-3 | TRBV3-1 | . | TGTGCCAGCAGCCAGCGGACCGACACAGATACGCAGTATTTT | CASSQRTDTDTQYF
. | TRBJ2-4 | TRBV9 | . | TGTGCCAGCAGCGTAGGGGATAGTGACATTCAGTACTTC | CASSVGDSDIQYF
many | TRBJ2-5 | TRBV2 | . | TGTGCCAGCAGACTGACTAGTGTCAACCAAGAGACCCAGTACTTC | CASRLTSVNQETQYF
many | TRBJ2-7 | TRBV18 | TRBD2 | TGTGCCAGCTCACCAGTAGCGGGAGACGAGCAGTACTTC | CASSPVAGDEQYF
many | TRBJ1-2 | TRBV29-1 | . | TGCAGCGTTGAAGATGTCACGTCTAAGCATGGCTACACCTTC | CSVEDVTSKHGYTF
many | TRBJ1-2 | TRBV29-1 | . | TGCAGCGTTGAATGGCCGGGTAACCTCCCTGGCTACACCTTC | CSVEWPGNLPGYTF
many | TRBJ2-7 | TRBV7-2 | TRBD2 | TGTGCCAGCAGCTTGCGGGGGACGGGGGCCTACGAGCAGTACTTC | CASSLRGTGAYEQYF
. | TRBJ2-1 | TRBV4-1 | . | TGCGCCAGCAGGCCCACAGGGTGGGGGACCTACAATGAGCAGTTCTTC | CASRPTGWGTYNEQFF
many | TRBJ2-7 | TRBV20-1 | TRBD1 | TGCAGTGCGGTACCTGCCACCGGGACAGGGAGGTACGAGCAGTACTTC | CSAVPATGTGRYEQYF
many | TRBJ1-5 | TRBV6-6 | . | TGTGCCAGCAGTTACGTGTCCTCGCCCCAGCATTTT | CASSYVSSPQHF
many | TRBJ1-5 | TRBV5-1 | . | TGCGCCAGCAGCTTGGAGGGAATAGGGAATCAGCCCCAGCATTTT | CASSLEGIGNQPQHF
many | TRBJ2-2 | TRBV27 | . | TGTGCCAGCAGCCAGAGCGGGAACACCGGGGAGCTGTTTTTT | CASSQSGNTGELFF
. | TRBJ2-5 | TRBV5-1 | . | TGTGCCAGCATCGCCGAGGAGACCCAGTACTTC | CASIAEETQYF
many | TRBJ2-7 | TRBV7-9 | TRBD1 | TGTGCCAGCAGCTTTATCCTCACACAGGGGGCGGCCTACGAGCAGTACTTC | CASSFILTQGAAYEQYF
. | TRBJ2-3 | TRBV10-3 | TRBD2 | TGTGTCATCAGTGCCCGCGGGAGAGGTGTCACAGATACGCAGTATTTT | CVISARGRGVTDTQYF
. | TRBJ1-2 | TRBV7-6 | . | TGTGCCAGAAGCTTAGGAGCTGGCTATGGCTACACCTTC | CARSLGAGYGYTF
many | TRBJ2-7 | TRBV10-3 | TRBD1 | TGTGCCATCTCCGGGGACAGCGAGCAGTACTTC | CAISGDSEQYF
. | TRBJ2-5 | TRBV5-1 | TRBD2 | TGCGCCAGCAGCTTGTCCGTAGCGGGAGGGCCCGGAGAGACCCAGTACTTC | CASSLSVAGGPGETQYF
many | TRBJ1-2 | TRBV12-3/TRBV12-4 | . | TGTGCCAGCAGCCCAGGGTTTCCCTATGGCTACACCTTC | CASSPGFPYGYTF
many | TRBJ1-6 | TRBV11-2 | . | TGTGCCAGCGGCAGTTCACCCCTCCACTTT | CASGSSPLHF
many | TRBJ2-6 | TRBV6-5 | . | TGTGCCAGCAGAAAAACCGGGGGGCGAATGAGCTCTGGGGCCAACGTCCTGACTTTC | CASRKTGGRMSSGANVLTF
medium-sized | TRBJ1-5 | TRBV6-5 | . | TGTGCCAGCAGTTCTCAGCAGAATCAGCCCCAGCATTTT | CASSSQQNQPQHF
many | TRBJ2-1 | TRBV7-9 | . | TGTGCCAGCAGCTTAGGGCTAGGTGATTACAATGAGCAGTTCTTC | CASSLGLGDYNEQFF
many | TRBJ2-1 | TRBV10-3 | . | TGTGCCATCAGTGAAACGGGATGGACCCACAATGAGCAGTTCTTC | CAISETGWTHNEQFF
many | TRBJ1-6 | TRBV6-5 | TRBD1 | TGTGCCAGCAGTTACTCTAGACAGGGCGATAATTCACCCCTCCACTTT | CASSYSRQGDNSPLHF
many | TRBJ1-2 | TRBV7-2 | . | TGTGCCAGCAGCTTACGGGACCGCGGGGGCTTTTATGGCTACACCTTC | CASSLRDRGGFYGYTF
many | TRBJ2-1 | TRBV12-3/TRBV12-4 | TRBD1 | TGTGCCAGCAGCCGGGACAGCAATGAGCAGTTCTTC | CASSRDSNEQFF